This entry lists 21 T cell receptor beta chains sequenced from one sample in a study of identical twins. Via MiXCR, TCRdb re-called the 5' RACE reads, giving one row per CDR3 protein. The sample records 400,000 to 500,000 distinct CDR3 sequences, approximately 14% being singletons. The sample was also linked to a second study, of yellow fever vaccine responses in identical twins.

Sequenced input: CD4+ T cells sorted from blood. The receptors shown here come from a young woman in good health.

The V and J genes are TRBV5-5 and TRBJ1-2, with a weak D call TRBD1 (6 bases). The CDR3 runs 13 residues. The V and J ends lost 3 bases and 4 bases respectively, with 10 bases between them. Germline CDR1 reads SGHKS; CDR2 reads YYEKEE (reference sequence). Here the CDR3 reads CASSYQGTYGYTF. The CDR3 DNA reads TGTGCCAGCAGCTACCAGGGGACCTATGGCTACACCTTC.

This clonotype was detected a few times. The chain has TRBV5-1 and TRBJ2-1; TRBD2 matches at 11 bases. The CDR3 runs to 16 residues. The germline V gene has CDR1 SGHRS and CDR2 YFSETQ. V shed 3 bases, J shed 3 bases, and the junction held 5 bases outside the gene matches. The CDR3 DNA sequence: TGCGCCAGCAGCTACCGACTAGCGGGAAACTACAATGAGCAGTTCTTC. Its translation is CASSYRLAGNYNEQFF.

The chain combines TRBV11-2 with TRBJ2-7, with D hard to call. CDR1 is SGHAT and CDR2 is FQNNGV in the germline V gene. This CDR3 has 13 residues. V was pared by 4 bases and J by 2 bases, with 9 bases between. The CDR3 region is CASSSRLAYEQYF. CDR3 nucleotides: TGTGCCAGCAGCTCCCGGCTCGCCTACGAGCAGTACTTC.

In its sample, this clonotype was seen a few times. For the CDR3, the DNA is TGTGCCAGCAGCTTCCCGACAGGGGTAGAGACCCAGTACTTC. Its protein product is CASSFPTGVETQYF. The chain combines TRBV7-9 with TRBJ2-5, with 8 bases lining up with TRBD1. The germline CDR1 and CDR2 sequences are SEHNR and FQNEAQ (reference sequence). The CDR3 is made up of 14 amino acids. V was clipped by 3 bases and J by 4 bases; unmatched bases: 4.

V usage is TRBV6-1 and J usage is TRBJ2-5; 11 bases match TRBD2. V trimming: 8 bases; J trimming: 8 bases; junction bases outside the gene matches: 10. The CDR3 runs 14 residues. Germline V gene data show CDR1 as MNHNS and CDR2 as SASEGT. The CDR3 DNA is TGTGCCAGCTCCCCGTCTAGCGGGAGGCGAACCCAGTACTTC. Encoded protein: CASSPSSGRRTQYF.

CDR3 coding DNA: TGTGCCAGCAGCCGAGTGGGAGGTGAAGATACGCAGTATTTT. Its protein is CASSRVGGEDTQYF. The chain has TRBV3-1 and TRBJ2-3, with a weak D call TRBD2 (6 bases). Trimming shortened V by 4 bases and J by 5 bases, and 13 bases separated the two germline ends. This CDR3 region has 14 residues. CDR1 and CDR2 (germline): LGHDT, YNNKEL (reference sequence).

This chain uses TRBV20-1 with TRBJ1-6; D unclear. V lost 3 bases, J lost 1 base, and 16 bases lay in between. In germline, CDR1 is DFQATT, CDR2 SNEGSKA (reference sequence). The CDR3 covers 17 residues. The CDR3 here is CSASARRWGSYNSPLHF. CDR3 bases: TGCAGTGCTAGTGCGCGCAGGTGGGGTTCCTATAATTCACCCCTCCACTTT.

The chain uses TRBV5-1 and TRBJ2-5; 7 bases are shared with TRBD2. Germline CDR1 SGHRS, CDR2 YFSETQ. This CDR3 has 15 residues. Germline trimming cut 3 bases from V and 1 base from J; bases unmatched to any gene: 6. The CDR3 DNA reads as TGCGCCAGCAGCTCAGAGCTAGCGGTCCAAGAGACCCAGTACTTC. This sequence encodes CASSSELAVQETQYF.

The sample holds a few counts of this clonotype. The CDR3 is CATSDLSGLAGGSFTDTQYF. In nucleotides, the CDR3 is TGTGCCACCAGTGACTTATCGGGACTAGCGGGGGGTAGCTTCACAGATACGCAGTATTTT. This chain uses TRBV24-1 with TRBJ2-3; 15 bases are a match to TRBD2. Per the germline V gene, CDR1 is KGHDR and CDR2 is SFDVKD. Trimming took 4 bases from V and 2 from J; bases not matched to a gene: 12. The CDR3 is 20 amino acids.

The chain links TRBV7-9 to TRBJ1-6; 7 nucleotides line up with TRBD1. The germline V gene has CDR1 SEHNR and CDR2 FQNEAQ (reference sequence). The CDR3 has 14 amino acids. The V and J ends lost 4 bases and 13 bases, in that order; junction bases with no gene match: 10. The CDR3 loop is CASSSKGQVAPLHF. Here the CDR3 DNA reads TGTGCCAGCAGCTCGAAAGGACAGGTGGCGCCCCTCCACTTT.

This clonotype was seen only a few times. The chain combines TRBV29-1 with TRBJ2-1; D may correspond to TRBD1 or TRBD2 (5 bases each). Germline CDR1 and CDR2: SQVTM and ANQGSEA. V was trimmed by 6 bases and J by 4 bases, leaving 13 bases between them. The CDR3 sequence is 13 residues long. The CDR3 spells CSVTGSVYNEQFF. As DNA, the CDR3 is TGCAGCGTCACAGGTAGCGTATACAATGAGCAGTTCTTC.

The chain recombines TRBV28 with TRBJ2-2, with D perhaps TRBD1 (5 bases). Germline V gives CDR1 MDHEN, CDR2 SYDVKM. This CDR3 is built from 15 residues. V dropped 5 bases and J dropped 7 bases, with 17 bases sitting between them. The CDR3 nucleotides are TGTGCCAGCAGTCCCTTGGGCAGGGATAACGGGGAGCTGTTTTTT. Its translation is CASSPLGRDNGELFF.

For the CDR3, the DNA is TGTGCCAGCTCGCGAGGGCATGGGGACTACAATGAGCAGTTCTTC. This encodes CASSRGHGDYNEQFF. This chain uses TRBV18 with TRBJ2-1, with a possible D match to TRBD2 (5 bases). V lost 6 bases and J 3 bases, leaving 15 bases between the germline ends. The CDR3 runs to 15 residues. Looked up from germline, CDR1 is KGHSH and CDR2 is LQKENI.

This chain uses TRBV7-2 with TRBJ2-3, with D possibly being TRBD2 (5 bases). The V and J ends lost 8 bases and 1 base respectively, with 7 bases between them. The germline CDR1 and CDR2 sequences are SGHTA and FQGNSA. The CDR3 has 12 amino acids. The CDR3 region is CASLGGTDTQYF. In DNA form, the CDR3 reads TGTGCCAGCTTGGGAGGCACAGATACGCAGTATTTT.

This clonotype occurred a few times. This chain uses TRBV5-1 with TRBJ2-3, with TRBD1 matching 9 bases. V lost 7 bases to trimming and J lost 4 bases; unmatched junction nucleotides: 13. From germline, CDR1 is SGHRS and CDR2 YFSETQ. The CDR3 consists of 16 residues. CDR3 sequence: CASRGPGQGLADTQYF. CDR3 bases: TGCGCCAGCCGGGGACCAGGACAGGGGCTTGCAGATACGCAGTATTTT.

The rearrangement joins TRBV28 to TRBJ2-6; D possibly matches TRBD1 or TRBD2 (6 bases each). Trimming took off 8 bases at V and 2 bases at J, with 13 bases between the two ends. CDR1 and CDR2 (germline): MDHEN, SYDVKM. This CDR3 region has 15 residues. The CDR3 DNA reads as TGTGCCAGCGAACAGGGCGGGACTGGGGCCAACGTCCTGACTTTC. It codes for CASEQGGTGANVLTF.

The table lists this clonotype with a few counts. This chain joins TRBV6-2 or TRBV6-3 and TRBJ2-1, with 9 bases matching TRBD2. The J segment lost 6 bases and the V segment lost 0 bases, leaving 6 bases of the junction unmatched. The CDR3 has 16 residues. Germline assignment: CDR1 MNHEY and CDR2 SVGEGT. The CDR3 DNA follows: TGTGCCAGCAGTTACTCGCGGGGGGGTGTGTCCAATGAGCAGTTCTTC. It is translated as CASSYSRGGVSNEQFF.

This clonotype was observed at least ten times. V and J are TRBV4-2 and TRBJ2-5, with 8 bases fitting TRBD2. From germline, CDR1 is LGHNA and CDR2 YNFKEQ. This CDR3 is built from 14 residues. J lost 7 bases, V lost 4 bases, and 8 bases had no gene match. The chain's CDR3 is CASSPIGLAGTQYF. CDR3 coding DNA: TGTGCCAGCAGCCCGATCGGGCTAGCGGGGACCCAGTACTTC.

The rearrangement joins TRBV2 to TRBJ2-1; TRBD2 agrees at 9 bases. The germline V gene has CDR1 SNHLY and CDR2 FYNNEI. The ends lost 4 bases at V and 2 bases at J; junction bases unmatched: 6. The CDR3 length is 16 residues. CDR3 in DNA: TGTGCCAGCAGTGTTGCGGGAGGGCCTCCCTACAATGAGCAGTTCTTC. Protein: CASSVAGGPPYNEQFF.

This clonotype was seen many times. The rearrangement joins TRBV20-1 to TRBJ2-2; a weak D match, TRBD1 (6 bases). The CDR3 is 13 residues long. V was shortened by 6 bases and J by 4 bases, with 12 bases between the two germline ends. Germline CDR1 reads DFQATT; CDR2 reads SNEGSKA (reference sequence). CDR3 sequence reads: CSAQGLRTGELFF. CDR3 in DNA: TGCAGTGCGCAGGGGTTACGCACCGGGGAGCTGTTTTTT.

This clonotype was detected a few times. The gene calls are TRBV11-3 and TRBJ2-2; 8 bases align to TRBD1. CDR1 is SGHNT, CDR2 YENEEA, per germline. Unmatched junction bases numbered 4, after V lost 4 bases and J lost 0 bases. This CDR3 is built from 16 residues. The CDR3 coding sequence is TGTGCCAGCAGCTCTCAGGGGGCTGCGAACACCGGGGAGCTGTTTTTT. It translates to CASSSQGAANTGELFF.